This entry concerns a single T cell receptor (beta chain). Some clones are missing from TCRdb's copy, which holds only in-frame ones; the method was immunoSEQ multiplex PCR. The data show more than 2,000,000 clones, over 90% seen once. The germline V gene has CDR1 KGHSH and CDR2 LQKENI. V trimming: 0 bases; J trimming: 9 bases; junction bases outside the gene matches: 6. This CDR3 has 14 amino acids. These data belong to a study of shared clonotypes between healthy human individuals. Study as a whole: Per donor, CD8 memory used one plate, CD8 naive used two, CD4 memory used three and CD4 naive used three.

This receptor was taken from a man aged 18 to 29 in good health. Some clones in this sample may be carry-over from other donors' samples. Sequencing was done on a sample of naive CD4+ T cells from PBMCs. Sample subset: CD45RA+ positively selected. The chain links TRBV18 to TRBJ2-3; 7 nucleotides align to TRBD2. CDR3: CASSPPDFSGTQYF. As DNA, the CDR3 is TGTGCCAGCTCACCACCGGATTTTAGCGGGACGCAGTATTTT.